The TCR beta chain under discussion was sequenced for a study of T cells in localized non-small cell lung cancer. The CDR3 is made up of 15 amino acids. Germline CDR1 and CDR2: SNHLY and FYNNEI. With V trimmed by 8 bases and J by 2 bases, 9 bases remained unmatched. Turning to this clone: Antigen unknown.

Findings of the study overall: Uninvolved adjacent lung, not tumor, had the highest T cell clonality. Overall survival was longer when the density of T cells in the blood was higher.

Sequenced by immunoSEQ multiplex PCR; TCRdb stores in-frame clones only, minus some. The sample lists approximately 28,000 clones, roughly 80% seen once, with about 5.4% in the top ten. Sample: peripheral blood mononuclear cells, taken before any cancer treatment. The receptor's source is a man aged 35 to 70 with stage III lung adenocarcinoma. The V and J genes are TRBV2 and TRBJ2-1, with 7 bases matching TRBD2. The CDR3 DNA is TGTGCCAGCGGCATGGGGGACTACGCCTACAATGAGCAGTTCTTC. It yields the protein CASGMGDYAYNEQFF.